This T cell receptor (beta chain) was profiled in a study of T cell changes during pregnancy in multiple sclerosis. Here immunoSEQ multiplex PCR was the method, and the copy in TCRdb shows in-frame clones only, minus some. The data show over 55,000 clones, nearly 90% seen once. The V gene lost 0 bases and the J gene lost 11 bases, with 11 bases spanning the gap. The CDR3 has 12 amino acids. Germline CDR1 is SGDLS and CDR2 is YYNGEE. This clone was seen more than once but under ten times. Sequences were derived from peripheral blood, sampled in the first trimester of pregnancy. This chain joins TRBV9 and TRBJ1-1, with D unresolved. The receptor's source is a female donor with multiple sclerosis, enrolled in a pregnancy study. CDR3 protein: CASSVGEERAFF. In DNA form, the CDR3 reads TGTGCCAGCAGCGTAGGGGAGGAACGGGCTTTCTTT.